A selection of T cell receptor beta chains follows, all from one sample in a study of patients and donors after allogeneic stem cell transplantation. MiXCR was run by TCRdb on the RT-PCR reads, yielding one entry per CDR3 protein. The repertoire holds 920,000 or so distinct CDR3 sequences, with roughly 17% as singletons. Sequencing was performed on blood, either unsorted or a sorted T cell fraction (not recorded which). The receptors were gathered from a human donor who was either an allogeneic HSCT recipient or a stem cell or donor lymphocyte infusion donor (not recorded which). It is not recorded whose cells these are; they may come from a transplant donor. Both conserved end residues are part of each CDR3. The D gene is left open where the match is weak. Expanded clones are given a class, and other clones once, few, many or no size at all.

j_gene | v_gene | abundance | d_gene | CDR3nt | CDR3aa
TRBJ2-5 | TRBV9 | - | TRBD2 | TGTGCCAGCAGCGTAGCAGCGGGGGTTCTAGGGGCCCAGTACTTC | CASSVAAGVLGAQYF
TRBJ2-5 | TRBV20-1 | few | - | TGCAGTGCATCTCGCGGGATCCAAGAGACCCAGTACTTC | CSASRGIQETQYF
TRBJ2-7 | TRBV20-1 | - | TRBD2 | TGCAGTGCTAGAGACCGGACTAGCGGGAACGAGCAGTACTTC | CSARDRTSGNEQYF
TRBJ1-5 | TRBV7-9 | many | - | TGTGCCAGCAGCTCCGACAGAAATCAGCCCCAGCATTTT | CASSSDRNQPQHF
TRBJ2-2 | TRBV20-1 | - | - | TGCAGTGTCCGTTGGCTCGGGGGCGGGGAGCTGTTTTTT | CSVRWLGGGELFF
TRBJ2-5 | TRBV12-3/TRBV12-4 | few | - | TGTGCCAGCAGTTTGAGGGACTTAGGGACCCAGTACTTC | CASSLRDLGTQYF
TRBJ1-5 | TRBV27 | few | - | TGTGCCAGCAGTTCCCGCGGGCAGGCCCAGCATTTT | CASSSRGQAQHF
TRBJ2-7 | TRBV15 | - | TRBD2 | TGTGCCACCAGCAGGGACGGGAGGGACGAGCAGTACTTC | CATSRDGRDEQYF
TRBJ1-2 | TRBV7-9 | - | - | TGTGCCAGCAGCAAATTTGCGGTCTATGGCTACACCTTC | CASSKFAVYGYTF
TRBJ2-7 | TRBV12-3/TRBV12-4 | many | TRBD2 | TGTGCCAGCAGTTCATCTAGCGGGATTACCTACGAGCAGTACTTC | CASSSSSGITYEQYF
TRBJ2-7 | TRBV20-1 | - | TRBD1 | TGCAGTGCTAGTATAGACAGGGGGTTCTACGAGCAGTACTTC | CSASIDRGFYEQYF
TRBJ1-1 | TRBV3-1 | - | TRBD1 | TGTGCCAGCAGCCAGGATACAGGGGGCAGTGAAGCTTTCTTT | CASSQDTGGSEAFF
TRBJ1-2 | TRBV12-3/TRBV12-4 | many | - | TGTGCCAGCAGTTTGGGGCCTGGCGGCTACACCTTC | CASSLGPGGYTF
TRBJ1-1 | TRBV12-3/TRBV12-4 | - | - | TGTGCCAGCAGCCACATTGACAGGCGGAACACTGAAGCTTTCTTT | CASSHIDRRNTEAFF
TRBJ2-3 | TRBV5-6 | few | - | TGTGCCAGCAGCTTTAGCAAGATTTCTAGCACAGATACGCAGTATTTT | CASSFSKISSTDTQYF
TRBJ2-7 | TRBV27 | few | TRBD1 | TGTGCCAGCAGTTCCCCCGGGACAGGCTCCTACGAGCAGTACTTC | CASSSPGTGSYEQYF
TRBJ2-1 | TRBV28 | - | - | TGTGCCAGCAGGGGCCACAGAAGCTCCTACAATGAGCAGTTCTTC | CASRGHRSSYNEQFF
TRBJ2-2 | TRBV24-1 | few | TRBD1 | TGTGCCACCAGTGATTCCGGACAGGGTTCTTGGGCCGGGGAGCTGTTTTTT | CATSDSGQGSWAGELFF
TRBJ2-7 | TRBV9 | few | - | TGTGCCAGCAGCCCCCGCGGTAGCTTCGAGCAGTACTTC | CASSPRGSFEQYF
TRBJ2-1 | TRBV19 | - | - | TGTGCCAGTAGTAGGGGTATGAACAATGAGCAGTTCTTC | CASSRGMNNEQFF
TRBJ2-7 | TRBV5-1 | few | - | TGCGCCAGCAGCAGGGGTCCTAGCTCCTACGAGCAGTACTTC | CASSRGPSSYEQYF
TRBJ2-2 | TRBV9 | - | - | TGTGCCAGCAGCACCACGACGTTGAACACCGGGGAGCTGTTTTTT | CASSTTTLNTGELFF
TRBJ1-4 | TRBV4-2 | - | TRBD1 | TGTGCCAGCAGCCAAGAATGGGCGACAGGGGGGTGGTTCGATGGTGAAAAACTGTTTTTT | CASSQEWATGGWFDGEKLFF
TRBJ2-2 | TRBV11-2 | - | - | TGTGCCAGCAACTCAGGGGTGGGGGAGCTGTTTTTT | CASNSGVGELFF
TRBJ2-1 | TRBV9 | - | TRBD2 | TGTGCCAGCAGCGTAGTCGGTAGCGGGAGGACCTACAATGAGCAGTTCTTC | CASSVVGSGRTYNEQFF
TRBJ1-2 | TRBV12-3/TRBV12-4 | - | - | TGTGCCAGCAGTACGTTAGGCCTCGGCTACACCTTC | CASSTLGLGYTF
TRBJ1-1 | TRBV20-1 | - | - | TGCAGTGCTAGCTCGGTAGGGTTGAACACTGAAGCTTTCTTT | CSASSVGLNTEAFF
TRBJ2-5 | TRBV29-1 | - | - | TGCAGCGTTGAGGATTCTAGCGAGAAACAAGAGACCCAGTACTTC | CSVEDSSEKQETQYF
TRBJ1-1 | TRBV5-1 | - | - | TGCGCCAGCAGTTCCCCTACGTCTACGAGGACGAACACTGAAGCTTTCTTT | CASSSPTSTRTNTEAFF
TRBJ1-1 | TRBV5-1 | few | - | TGCGCCAGCAGTTCAGGACGGGCCACGAACACTGAAGCTTTCTTT | CASSSGRATNTEAFF
TRBJ2-7 | TRBV20-1 | many | TRBD2 | TGCAGTGCTAGTGGCTTGGGTGCGGGAGGAGGTTACGAGCAGTACTTC | CSASGLGAGGGYEQYF
TRBJ2-7 | TRBV7-6 | few | - | TGTGCCAGCAGCCTACTGGGGGGGGCTGGCGAGCAGTACTTC | CASSLLGGAGEQYF
TRBJ1-2 | TRBV10-3 | - | TRBD1 | TGTGCCATCAGGGCAGGGACAGGGAACGGCTACACCTTC | CAIRAGTGNGYTF
TRBJ1-4 | TRBV6-5 | - | - | TGTGCCAGCAGTCCCGGTTCGGCGGAACTGTTTTTT | CASSPGSAELFF
TRBJ1-2 | TRBV28 | - | - | TGTGCCAGCAGTTCAGAAACCTATGGCTACACCTTC | CASSSETYGYTF
TRBJ1-4 | TRBV5-1 | - | TRBD1 | TGCGCCAGCAGCTTAACAGGGGCGATTAATGAAAAACTGTTTTTT | CASSLTGAINEKLFF
TRBJ1-5 | TRBV19 | few | - | TGTGCCAGTAGTATGGACAGCTTTAATCAGCCCCAGCATTTT | CASSMDSFNQPQHF
TRBJ2-3 | TRBV20-1 | - | TRBD2 | TGCAGTGCTAGCGGGGGGTCTAGCACAGATACGCAGTATTTT | CSASGGSSTDTQYF
TRBJ2-3 | TRBV3-1 | - | - | TGTGCCAGCAGCCAAGATGCCGCGCTCTTACTAATCCCCGCAGATACGCAGTATTTT | CASSQDAALLLIPADTQYF
TRBJ2-3 | TRBV6-1 | few | - | TGTGCCAGCATCACCTTCCGCGGGCAGGCAGATACGCAGTATTTT | CASITFRGQADTQYF
TRBJ2-3 | TRBV12-3/TRBV12-4 | - | - | TGTGCCAGCACCCTCCGGGAGTTAGGCACAGATACGCAGTATTTT | CASTLRELGTDTQYF
TRBJ2-4 | TRBV20-1 | few | - | TGCAGTGCTAGGTATAGATCTTTTGCCAAAAACATTCAGTACTTC | CSARYRSFAKNIQYF
TRBJ2-2 | TRBV3-1 | - | TRBD1 | TGTGCCAGCAGCTACCAACAGGGGCTTGCGAACACCGGGGAGCTGTTTTTT | CASSYQQGLANTGELFF
TRBJ2-7 | TRBV5-1 | - | TRBD1 | TGCGCCAGCAGCATGGGACAGGGCAACTACGAGCAGTACTTC | CASSMGQGNYEQYF
TRBJ2-1 | TRBV30 | - | - | TGTGCCTGCGCACCCCAAATAAAAGAGCAGTTCTTC | CACAPQIKEQFF
TRBJ1-4 | TRBV7-8 | many | - | TGTGCCAGCACCTCACCTGCCGCCGGTGAAAAACTGTTTTTT | CASTSPAAGEKLFF
TRBJ1-2 | TRBV5-1 | - | - | TGCGCCAGCAGCTTGGAGGTGGGCGAGTTAGTAGGCTACACCTTC | CASSLEVGELVGYTF
TRBJ1-5 | TRBV7-2 | - | - | TGTGCCAGCAGCTTAGAATTTGTCAGACGCAATCAGCCCCAGCATTTT | CASSLEFVRRNQPQHF
TRBJ1-2 | TRBV7-2 | few | TRBD1 | TGTGCCAGCAGCGGCCGGGACAGGGGGCCCAATGGCTACACCTTC | CASSGRDRGPNGYTF
TRBJ1-1 | TRBV9 | - | - | TGTGCCAGCAGCAAAGTCGGGTCCCCTGAAGCTTTCTTT | CASSKVGSPEAFF
TRBJ2-7 | TRBV20-1 | few | - | TGCAGTGCTAGCCCTGTGGCTCTTCCTAACTACGAGCAGTACTTC | CSASPVALPNYEQYF
TRBJ1-5 | TRBV6-1 | few | - | TGTGCCAGCAGTCCTTTTGGAGGGTCAAGCAATCAGCCCCAGCATTTT | CASSPFGGSSNQPQHF
TRBJ2-1 | TRBV12-3/TRBV12-4 | few | TRBD2 | TGTGCCAGCAGTTGGGGTAGCGGGAGCGATGAGCAGTTCTTC | CASSWGSGSDEQFF
TRBJ1-1 | TRBV6-1 | - | TRBD1 | TGTGCCAGCAGTGATCCTAGGACAGGGTTCACTGAAGCTTTCTTT | CASSDPRTGFTEAFF
TRBJ1-2 | TRBV5-1 | once | - | TGCGCCAGCAGCCCGGACAGAGTCTTGAGCGGCTACACCTTC | CASSPDRVLSGYTF
TRBJ1-2 | TRBV19 | - | - | TGTGCCAGTAGTAGTACTTCGGGTGGCTACACCTTC | CASSSTSGGYTF
TRBJ2-2 | TRBV18 | - | - | TGTGCCAGCTCACCACCTTTCACCGGGGAGCTGTTTTTT | CASSPPFTGELFF
TRBJ2-5 | TRBV20-1 | - | TRBD2 | TGCAGTGCTAGAGTTCTAGCGGGGGATCTGAAGACCCAGTACTTC | CSARVLAGDLKTQYF